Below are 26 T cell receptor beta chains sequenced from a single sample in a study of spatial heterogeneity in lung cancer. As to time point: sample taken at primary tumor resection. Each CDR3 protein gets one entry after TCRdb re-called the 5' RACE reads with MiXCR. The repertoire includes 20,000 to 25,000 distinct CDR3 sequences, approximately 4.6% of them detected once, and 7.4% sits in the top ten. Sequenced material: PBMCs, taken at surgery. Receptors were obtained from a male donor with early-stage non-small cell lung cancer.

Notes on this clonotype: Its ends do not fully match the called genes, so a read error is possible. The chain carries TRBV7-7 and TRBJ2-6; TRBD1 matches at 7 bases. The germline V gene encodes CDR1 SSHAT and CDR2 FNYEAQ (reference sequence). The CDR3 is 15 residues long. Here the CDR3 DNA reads TGTGCTAGCAGCCTTCAGGGGGCTGGGGCCAACGTCCTGACTTTC. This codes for CASSLQGAGANVLTF.

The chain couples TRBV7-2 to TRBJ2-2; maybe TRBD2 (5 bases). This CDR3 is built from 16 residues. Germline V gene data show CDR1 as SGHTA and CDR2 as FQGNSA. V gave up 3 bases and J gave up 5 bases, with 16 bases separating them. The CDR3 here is CASSFETIMETGELFF. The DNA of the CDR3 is TGTGCCAGCAGCTTCGAGACTATCATGGAAACCGGGGAGCTGTTTTTT. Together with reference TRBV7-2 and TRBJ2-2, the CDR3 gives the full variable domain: GAGVSQSPSNKVTEKGKDVELRCDPISGHTALYWYRQSLGQGLEFLIYFQGNSAPDKSGLPSDRFSAERTGGSVSTLTIQRTQQEDSAVYLCASSFETIMETGELFFGEGSRLTVL.

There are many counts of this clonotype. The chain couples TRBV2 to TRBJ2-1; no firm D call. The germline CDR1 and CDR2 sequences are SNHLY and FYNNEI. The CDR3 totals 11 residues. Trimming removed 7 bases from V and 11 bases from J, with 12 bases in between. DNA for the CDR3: TGTGCCAGCAACTCGGCGTCGAAGCAGTTCTTC. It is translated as CASNSASKQFF.

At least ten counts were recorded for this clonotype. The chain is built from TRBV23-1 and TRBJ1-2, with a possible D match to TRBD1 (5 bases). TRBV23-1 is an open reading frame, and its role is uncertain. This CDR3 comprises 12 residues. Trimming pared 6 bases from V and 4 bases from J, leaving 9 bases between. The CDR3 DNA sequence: TGCGCCAGCAGACATGACAGCTATGGCTACACCTTC. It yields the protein CASRHDSYGYTF.

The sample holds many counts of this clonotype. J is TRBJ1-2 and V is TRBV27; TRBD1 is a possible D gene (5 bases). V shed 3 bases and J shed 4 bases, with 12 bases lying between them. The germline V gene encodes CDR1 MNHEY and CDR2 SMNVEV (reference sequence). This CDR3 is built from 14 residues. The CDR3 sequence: CASSFSGSGYGYTF. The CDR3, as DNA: TGTGCCAGCAGTTTTTCAGGGTCCGGCTATGGCTACACCTTC.

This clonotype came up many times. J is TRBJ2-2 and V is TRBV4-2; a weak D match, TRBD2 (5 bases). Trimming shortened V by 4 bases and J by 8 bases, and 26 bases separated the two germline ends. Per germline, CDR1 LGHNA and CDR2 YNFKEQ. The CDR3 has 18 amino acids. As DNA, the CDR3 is TGTGCCAGCAGCCTCGACTACCGGACTGGATATCAGAGTGGGGAGCTGTTTTTT. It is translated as CASSLDYRTGYQSGELFF.

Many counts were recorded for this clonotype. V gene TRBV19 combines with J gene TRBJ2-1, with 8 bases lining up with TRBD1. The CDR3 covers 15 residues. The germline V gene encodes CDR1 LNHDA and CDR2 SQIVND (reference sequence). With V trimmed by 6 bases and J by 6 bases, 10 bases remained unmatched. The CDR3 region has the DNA TGTGCCAGTAGCAAGGGGACAGGAAGGGTCAATGAGCAGTTCTTC. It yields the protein CASSKGTGRVNEQFF.

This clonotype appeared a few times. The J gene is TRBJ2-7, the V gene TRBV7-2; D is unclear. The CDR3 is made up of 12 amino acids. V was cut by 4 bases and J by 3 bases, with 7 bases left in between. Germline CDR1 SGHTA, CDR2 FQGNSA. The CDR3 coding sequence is TGTGCCAGCAGCTCTACACGCTACGAGCAGTACTTC. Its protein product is CASSSTRYEQYF.

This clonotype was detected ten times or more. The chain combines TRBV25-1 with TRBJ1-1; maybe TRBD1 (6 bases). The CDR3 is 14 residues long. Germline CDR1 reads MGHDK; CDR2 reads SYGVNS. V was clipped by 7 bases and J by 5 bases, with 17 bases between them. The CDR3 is CASTSQGLGTEAFF. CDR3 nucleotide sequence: TGTGCCAGCACCTCTCAGGGGCTAGGAACTGAAGCTTTCTTT.

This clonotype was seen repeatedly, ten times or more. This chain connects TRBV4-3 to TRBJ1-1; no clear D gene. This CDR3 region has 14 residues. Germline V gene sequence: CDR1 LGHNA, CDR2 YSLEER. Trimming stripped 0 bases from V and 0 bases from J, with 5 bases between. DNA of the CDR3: TGCGCCAGCAGCCAAGAAAGAATGAACACTGAAGCTTTCTTT. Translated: CASSQERMNTEAFF.

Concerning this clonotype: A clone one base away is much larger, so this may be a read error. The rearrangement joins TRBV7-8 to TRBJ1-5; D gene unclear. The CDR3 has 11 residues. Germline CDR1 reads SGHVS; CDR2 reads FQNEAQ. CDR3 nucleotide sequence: TGTGCCGGCAGCTTGGGAGGAGCCCAGCATTTT. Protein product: CAGSLGGAQHF.

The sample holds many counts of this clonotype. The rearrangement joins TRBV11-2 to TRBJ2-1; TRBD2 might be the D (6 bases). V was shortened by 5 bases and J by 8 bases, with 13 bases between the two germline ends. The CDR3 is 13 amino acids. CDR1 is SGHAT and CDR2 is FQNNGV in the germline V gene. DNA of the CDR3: TGTGCCAGCAGCCTACCGGGCGGGGATGAGCAGTTCTTC. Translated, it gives CASSLPGGDEQFF. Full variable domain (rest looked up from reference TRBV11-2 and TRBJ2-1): EAGVAQSPRYKIIEKRQSVAFWCNPISGHATLYWYQQILGQGPKLLIQFQNNGVVDDSQLPKDRFSAERLKGVDSTLKIQPAKLEDSAVYLCASSLPGGDEQFFGPGTRLTVL.

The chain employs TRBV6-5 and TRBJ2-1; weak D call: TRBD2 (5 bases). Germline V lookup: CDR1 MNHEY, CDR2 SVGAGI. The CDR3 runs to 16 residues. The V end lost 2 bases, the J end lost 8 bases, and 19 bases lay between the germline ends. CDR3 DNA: TGTGCCAGCAGTTACGGTCGCGGGTACGTGGAGGATGAGCAGTTCTTC. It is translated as CASSYGRGYVEDEQFF.

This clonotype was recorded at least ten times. The CDR3 sequence is CSAARQVNTEAFF. Written as DNA, the CDR3 is TGCAGTGCTGCCCGACAGGTGAACACTGAAGCTTTCTTT. J is TRBJ1-1 and V is TRBV20-1, with D tentatively TRBD1 (6 bases). This CDR3 is built from 13 residues. Germline V lookup: CDR1 DFQATT, CDR2 SNEGSKA (reference sequence). V gave up 5 bases and J gave up 0 bases, with 10 bases separating them.

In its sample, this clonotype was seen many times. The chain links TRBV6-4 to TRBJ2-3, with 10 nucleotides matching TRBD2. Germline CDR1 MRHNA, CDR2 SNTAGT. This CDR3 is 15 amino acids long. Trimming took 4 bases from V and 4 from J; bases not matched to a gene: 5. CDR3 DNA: TGTGCCAGCAGTGTAGCGGGAGGCTCTTCAGATACGCAGTATTTT. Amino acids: CASSVAGGSSDTQYF.

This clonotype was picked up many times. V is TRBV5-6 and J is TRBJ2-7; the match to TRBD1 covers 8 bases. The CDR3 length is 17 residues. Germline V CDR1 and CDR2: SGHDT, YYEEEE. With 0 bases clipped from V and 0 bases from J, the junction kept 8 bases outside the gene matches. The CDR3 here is CASSLGTDRASSYEQYF. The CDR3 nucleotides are TGTGCCAGCAGCTTGGGGACGGACAGGGCCAGCTCCTACGAGCAGTACTTC.

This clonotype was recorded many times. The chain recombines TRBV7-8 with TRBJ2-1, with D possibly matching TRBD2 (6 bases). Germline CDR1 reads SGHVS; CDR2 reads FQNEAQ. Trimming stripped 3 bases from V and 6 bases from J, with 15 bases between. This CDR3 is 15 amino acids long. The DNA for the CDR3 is TGTGCCAGCAGCTTTGGGACTCTCCGTCCCAATGAGCAGTTCTTC. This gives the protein CASSFGTLRPNEQFF.

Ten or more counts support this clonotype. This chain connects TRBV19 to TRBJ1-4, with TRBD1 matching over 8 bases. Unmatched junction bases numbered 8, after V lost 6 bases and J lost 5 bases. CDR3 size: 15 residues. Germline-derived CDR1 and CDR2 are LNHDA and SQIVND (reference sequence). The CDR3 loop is CASSPQGAINEKLFF. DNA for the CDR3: TGTGCCAGTAGCCCGCAGGGGGCAATCAATGAAAAACTGTTTTTT.

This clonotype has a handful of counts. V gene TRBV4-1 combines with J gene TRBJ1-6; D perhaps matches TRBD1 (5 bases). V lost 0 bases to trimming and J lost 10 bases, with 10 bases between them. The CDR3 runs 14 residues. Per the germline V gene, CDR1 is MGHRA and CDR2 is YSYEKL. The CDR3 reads CASSQEPRGSPLHF. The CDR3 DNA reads TGCGCCAGCAGCCAAGAACCCCGGGGCTCACCCCTCCACTTT.

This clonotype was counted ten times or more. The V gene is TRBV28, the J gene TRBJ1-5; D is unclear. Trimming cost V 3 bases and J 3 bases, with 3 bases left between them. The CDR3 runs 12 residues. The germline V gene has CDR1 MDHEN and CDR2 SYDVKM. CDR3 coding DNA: TGTGCCAGCAGTTTCACCAATCAGCCCCAGCATTTT. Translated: CASSFTNQPQHF.

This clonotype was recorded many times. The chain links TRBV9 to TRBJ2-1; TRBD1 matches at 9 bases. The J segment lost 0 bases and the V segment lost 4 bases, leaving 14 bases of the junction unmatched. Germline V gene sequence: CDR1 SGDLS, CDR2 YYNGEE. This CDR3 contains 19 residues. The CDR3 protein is CASSSPDRGKSYSYNEQFF. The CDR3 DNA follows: TGTGCCAGCAGCTCCCCAGACAGGGGGAAATCTTACTCCTACAATGAGCAGTTCTTC.

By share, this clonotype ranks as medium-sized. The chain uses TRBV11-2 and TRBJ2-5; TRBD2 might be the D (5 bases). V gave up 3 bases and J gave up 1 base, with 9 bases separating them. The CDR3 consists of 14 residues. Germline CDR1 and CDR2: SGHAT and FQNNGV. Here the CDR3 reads CASSFSGVQETQYF. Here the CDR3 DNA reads TGTGCCAGCAGCTTCTCCGGGGTCCAAGAGACCCAGTACTTC.

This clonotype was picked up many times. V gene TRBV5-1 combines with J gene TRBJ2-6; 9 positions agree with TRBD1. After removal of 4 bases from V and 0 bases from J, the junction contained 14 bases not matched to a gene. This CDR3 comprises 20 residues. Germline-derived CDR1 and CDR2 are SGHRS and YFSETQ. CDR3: CASSPGIPNRGLSGANVLTF. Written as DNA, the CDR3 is TGCGCCAGCAGCCCGGGGATACCGAACAGGGGGCTCTCTGGGGCCAACGTCCTGACTTTC.

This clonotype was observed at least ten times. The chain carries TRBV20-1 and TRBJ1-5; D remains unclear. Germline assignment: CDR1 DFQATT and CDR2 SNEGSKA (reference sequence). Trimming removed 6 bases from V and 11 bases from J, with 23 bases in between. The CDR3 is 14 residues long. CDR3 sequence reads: CSALELRNLRAQHF. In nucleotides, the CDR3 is TGCAGTGCCCTAGAGCTTCGAAATTTACGGGCCCAGCATTTT.

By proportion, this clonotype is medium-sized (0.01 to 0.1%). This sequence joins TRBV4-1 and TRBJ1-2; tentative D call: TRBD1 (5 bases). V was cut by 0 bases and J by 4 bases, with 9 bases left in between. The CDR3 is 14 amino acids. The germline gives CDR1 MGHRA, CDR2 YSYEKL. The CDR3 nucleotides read TGCGCCAGCAGCCAAGATCCCACAGGCTATGGCTACACCTTC. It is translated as CASSQDPTGYGYTF.

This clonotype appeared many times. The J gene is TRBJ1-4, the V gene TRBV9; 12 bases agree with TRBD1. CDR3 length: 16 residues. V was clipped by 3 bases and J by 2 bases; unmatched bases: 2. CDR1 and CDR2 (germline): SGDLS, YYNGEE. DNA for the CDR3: TGTGCCAGCAGCGCCGGGACAGGGGGCACTAATGAAAAACTGTTTTTT. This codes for CASSAGTGGTNEKLFF.